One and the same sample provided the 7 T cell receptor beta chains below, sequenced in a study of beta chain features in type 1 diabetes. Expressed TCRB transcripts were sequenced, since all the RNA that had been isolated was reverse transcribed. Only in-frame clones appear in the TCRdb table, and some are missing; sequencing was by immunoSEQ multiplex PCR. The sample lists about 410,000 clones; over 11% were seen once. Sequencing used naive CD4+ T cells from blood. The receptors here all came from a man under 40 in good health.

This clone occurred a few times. CDR3 protein: CASSPDQNLQETQYF. CDR3 bases: TGTGCCAGCAGCCCGGACCAAAACTTACAAGAGACCCAGTACTTC. The chain is built from TRBV9 and TRBJ2-5, with unresolved D. CDR1 is SGDLS and CDR2 is YYNGEE in the germline V gene. V was shortened by 4 bases and J by 2 bases, with 15 bases between the two germline ends. The CDR3 is 15 residues long.

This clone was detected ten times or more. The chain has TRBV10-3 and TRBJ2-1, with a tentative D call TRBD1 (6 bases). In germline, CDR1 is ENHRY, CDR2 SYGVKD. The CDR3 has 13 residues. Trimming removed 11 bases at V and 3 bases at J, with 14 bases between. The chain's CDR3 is CAAQGQNYNEQFF. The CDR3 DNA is TGTGCCGCGCAAGGACAGAACTACAATGAGCAGTTCTTC.

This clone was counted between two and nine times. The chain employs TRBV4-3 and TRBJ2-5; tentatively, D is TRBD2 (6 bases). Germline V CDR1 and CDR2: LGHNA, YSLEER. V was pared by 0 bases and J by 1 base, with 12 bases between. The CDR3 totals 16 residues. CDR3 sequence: CASSQDGTGGQETQYF. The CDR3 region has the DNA TGCGCCAGCAGCCAAGATGGGACTGGAGGCCAAGAGACCCAGTACTTC.

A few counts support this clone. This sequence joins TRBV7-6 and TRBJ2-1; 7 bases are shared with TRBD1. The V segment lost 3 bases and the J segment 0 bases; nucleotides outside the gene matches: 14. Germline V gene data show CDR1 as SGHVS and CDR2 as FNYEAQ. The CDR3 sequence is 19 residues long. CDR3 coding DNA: TGTGCCAGCAGCTTTAGCTGGGTGGGACAGACAGTCTCCTACAATGAGCAGTTCTTC. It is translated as CASSFSWVGQTVSYNEQFF.

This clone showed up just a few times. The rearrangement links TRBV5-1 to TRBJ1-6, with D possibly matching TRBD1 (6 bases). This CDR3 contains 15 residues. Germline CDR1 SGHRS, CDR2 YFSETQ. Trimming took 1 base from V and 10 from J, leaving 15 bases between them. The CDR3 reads CASSLSGRGRSPLHF. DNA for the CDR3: TGCGCCAGCAGCTTGAGTGGCAGGGGTCGCTCACCCCTCCACTTT.

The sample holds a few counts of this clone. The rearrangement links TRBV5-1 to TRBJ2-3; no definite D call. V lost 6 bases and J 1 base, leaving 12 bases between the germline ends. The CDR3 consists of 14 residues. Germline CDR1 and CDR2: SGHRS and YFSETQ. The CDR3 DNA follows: TGCGCCAGCACGGGCTCTTCTGGCACAGATACGCAGTATTTT. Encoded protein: CASTGSSGTDTQYF.

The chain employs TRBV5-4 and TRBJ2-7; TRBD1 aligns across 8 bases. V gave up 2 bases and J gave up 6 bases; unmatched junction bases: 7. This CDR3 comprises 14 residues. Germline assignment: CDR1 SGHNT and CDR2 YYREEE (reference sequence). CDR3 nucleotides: TGTGCCAGCAGCTTCGAGGGACAGGTCTTCGAGCAGTACGTC. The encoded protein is CASSFEGQVFEQYV.